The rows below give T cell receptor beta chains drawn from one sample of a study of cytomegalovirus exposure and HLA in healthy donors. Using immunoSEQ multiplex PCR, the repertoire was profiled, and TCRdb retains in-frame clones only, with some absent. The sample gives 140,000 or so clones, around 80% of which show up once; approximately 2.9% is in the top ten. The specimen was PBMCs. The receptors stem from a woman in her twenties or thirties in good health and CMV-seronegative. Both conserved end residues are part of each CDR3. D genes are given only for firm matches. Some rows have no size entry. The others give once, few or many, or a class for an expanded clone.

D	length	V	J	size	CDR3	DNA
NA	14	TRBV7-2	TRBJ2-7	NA	CASSLYRENYEQYF	TGTGCCAGCAGCTTATACAGGGAAAACTACGAGCAGTACTTC
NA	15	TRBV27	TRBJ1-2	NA	CASSFRQEIGYGYTF	TGTGCCAGCAGTTTTAGACAGGAGATTGGCTATGGCTACACCTTC
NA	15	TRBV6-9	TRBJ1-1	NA	CASSYHTGGTTEAFF	TGTGCCAGCAGTTACCACACCGGAGGGACCACTGAAGCTTTCTTT
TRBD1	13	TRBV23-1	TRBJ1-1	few	CASSPRTGAEAFF	TGCGCCAGCAGTCCTAGGACAGGGGCTGAAGCTTTCTTT
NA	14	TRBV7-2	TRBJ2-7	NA	CASSLEVLGYEQYF	TGTGCCAGCAGCTTAGAAGTGCTAGGCTACGAGCAGTACTTC
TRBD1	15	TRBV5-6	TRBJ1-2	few	CASSRQGIRTYGYTF	TGTGCCAGCAGCCGACAGGGCATAAGGACCTATGGCTACACCTTC
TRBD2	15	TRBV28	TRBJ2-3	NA	CASSLLSGREDTQYF	TGTGCCAGCAGTTTACTTAGCGGGAGGGAGGATACGCAGTATTTT
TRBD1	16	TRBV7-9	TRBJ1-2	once	CASSLGLREQGYGYTF	TGTGCCAGCAGCTTAGGTCTGAGAGAACAGGGGTATGGCTACACCTTC
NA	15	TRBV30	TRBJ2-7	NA	CAWSEKGVGYYEQYF	TGTGCCTGGAGTGAGAAAGGGGTGGGCTACTACGAGCAGTACTTC
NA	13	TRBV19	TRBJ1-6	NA	CASKTGTRTPLHF	TGTGCCAGTAAAACAGGGACAAGGACACCCCTCCACTTT
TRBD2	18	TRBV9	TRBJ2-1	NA	CASSVTSGGPSLINEQFF	TGTGCCAGCAGCGTAACTAGCGGGGGGCCCTCCCTTATTAATGAGCAGTTCTTC
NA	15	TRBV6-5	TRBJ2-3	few	CASSLDSTSTDTQYF	TGTGCCAGCAGCTTAGACAGTACTAGCACAGATACGCAGTATTTT
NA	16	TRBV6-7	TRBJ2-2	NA	CASTKTRVLPPGELFF	TGTGCCAGCACCAAAACCAGGGTTCTCCCTCCCGGGGAGCTGTTTTTT
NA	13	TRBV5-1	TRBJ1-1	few	CASSLAGNTEAFF	TGCGCCAGCAGCTTGGCCGGGAACACTGAAGCTTTCTTT
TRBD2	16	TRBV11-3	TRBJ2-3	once	CASSVGLAGITDTQYF	TGTGCCAGCAGCGTGGGACTAGCGGGGATCACAGATACGCAGTATTTT
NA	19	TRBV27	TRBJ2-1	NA	CASSLSPWTEAGSYNEQFF	TGTGCCAGCAGTTTAAGCCCGTGGACAGAGGCGGGCTCCTACAATGAGCAGTTCTTC
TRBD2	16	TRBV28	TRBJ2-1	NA	CASSPPGLAGADEQFF	TGTGCCAGCAGTCCCCCAGGACTAGCGGGAGCGGATGAGCAGTTCTTC
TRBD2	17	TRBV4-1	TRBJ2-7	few	CASSPHIGGLAGGEQYF	TGCGCCAGCAGCCCCCACATAGGGGGACTAGCGGGAGGCGAGCAGTACTTC
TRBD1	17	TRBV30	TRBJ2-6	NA	CAWSVGQGRSGANVLTF	TGTGCCTGGAGTGTGGGACAGGGCCGCTCTGGGGCCAACGTCCTGACTTTC
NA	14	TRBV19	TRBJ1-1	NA	CASSIRGGNTEAFF	TGTGCCAGTAGTATACGGGGGGGGAACACTGAAGCTTTCTTT
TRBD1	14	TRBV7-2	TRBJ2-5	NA	CASSSDRVAETQYF	TGTGCCAGCAGCTCGGACAGGGTTGCGGAGACCCAGTACTTC
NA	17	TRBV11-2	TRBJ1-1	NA	CASSLDWSFLRNTEAFF	TGTGCCAGCAGCTTAGATTGGTCATTTCTGAGGAACACTGAAGCTTTCTTT
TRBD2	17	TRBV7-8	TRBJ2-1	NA	CANWTSGPSSSYNEQFF	TGTGCCAATTGGACTAGCGGACCCTCCAGCTCCTACAATGAGCAGTTCTTC
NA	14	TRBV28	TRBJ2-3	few	CASSLARRADTQYF	TGTGCCAGCAGTTTAGCCCGCCGGGCAGATACGCAGTATTTT
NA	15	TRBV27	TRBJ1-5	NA	CASSLTGNSNQPQHF	TGTGCCAGCAGTTTAACGGGGAATAGCAATCAGCCCCAGCATTTT
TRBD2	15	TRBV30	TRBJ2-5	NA	CAWSGAGGFGETQYF	TGTGCCTGGAGTGGAGCGGGAGGATTCGGAGAGACCCAGTACTTC
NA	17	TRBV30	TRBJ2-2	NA	CAWSAHREPSNTGELFF	TGTGCCTGGAGTGCTCACAGGGAACCTTCGAACACCGGGGAGCTGTTTTTT
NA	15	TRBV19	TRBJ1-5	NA	CASSIARYSNQPQHF	TGTGCCAGTAGTATCGCCAGATATAGCAATCAGCCCCAGCATTTT
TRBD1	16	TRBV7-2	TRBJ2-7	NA	CASSSTGDASSYEQYF	TGTGCCAGCAGCTCGACAGGGGACGCCTCTTCCTACGAGCAGTACTTC